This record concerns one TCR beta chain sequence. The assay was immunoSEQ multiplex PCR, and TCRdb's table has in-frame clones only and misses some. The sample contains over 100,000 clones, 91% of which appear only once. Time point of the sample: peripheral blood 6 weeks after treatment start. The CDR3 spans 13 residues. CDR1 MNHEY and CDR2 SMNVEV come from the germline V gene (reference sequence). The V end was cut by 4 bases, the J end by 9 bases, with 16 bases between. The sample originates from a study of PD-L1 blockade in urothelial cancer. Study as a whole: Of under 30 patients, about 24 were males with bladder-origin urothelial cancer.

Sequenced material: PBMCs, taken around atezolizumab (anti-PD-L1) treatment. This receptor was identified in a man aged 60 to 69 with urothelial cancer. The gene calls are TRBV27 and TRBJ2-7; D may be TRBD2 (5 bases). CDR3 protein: CASSSSPLAGQYF. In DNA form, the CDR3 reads TGTGCCAGCAGTTCATCCCCGCTAGCAGGGCAGTACTTC.